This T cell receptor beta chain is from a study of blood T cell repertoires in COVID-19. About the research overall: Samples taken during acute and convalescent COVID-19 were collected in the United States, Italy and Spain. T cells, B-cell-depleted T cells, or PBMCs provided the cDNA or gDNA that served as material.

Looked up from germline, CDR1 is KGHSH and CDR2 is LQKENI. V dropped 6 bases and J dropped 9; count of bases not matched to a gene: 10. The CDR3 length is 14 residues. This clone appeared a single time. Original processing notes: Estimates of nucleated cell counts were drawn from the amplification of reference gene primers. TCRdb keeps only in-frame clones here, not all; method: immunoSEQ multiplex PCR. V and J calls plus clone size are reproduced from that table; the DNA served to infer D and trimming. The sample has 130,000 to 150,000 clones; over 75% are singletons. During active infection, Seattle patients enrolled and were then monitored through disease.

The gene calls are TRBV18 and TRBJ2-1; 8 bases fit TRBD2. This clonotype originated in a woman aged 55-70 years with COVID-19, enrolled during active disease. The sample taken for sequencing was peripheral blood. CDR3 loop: CASSPPGGPSEQFF. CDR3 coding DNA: TGTGCCAGCTCCCCGCCGGGGGGGCCCAGTGAGCAGTTCTTC.